This is a list of T cell receptor beta chains from one sample in a study of blood T cell repertoires in COVID-19. Repertoires were generated with immunoSEQ multiplex PCR, while TCRdb's copy carries only in-frame clones and drops some. The sample lists approximately 150,000 clones; around 88% were seen once. Input material: peripheral blood. All receptors derive from a woman aged 55-69 years with acute or convalescent COVID-19. Each CDR3 is given with its conserved first and last residue. The D gene is left open where the match is weak. Clone size is stated in some rows and not others, as once, few, many or a class when expanded.

j_call	d_call	clone_size	v_call	cdr3_nt	cdr3_aa
TRBJ2-3	TRBD2	NA	TRBV5-6	TGTGCCAGCAGCTTGGATAGCGGGGTTTACACAGATACGCAGTATTTT	CASSLDSGVYTDTQYF
TRBJ1-5	TRBD1	NA	TRBV19	TGTGCCAGTAGTAGAGTCAAGACAGGGGTTAGCAATCAGCCCCAGCATTTT	CASSRVKTGVSNQPQHF
TRBJ1-6	NA	NA	TRBV9	TGTGCCAGCAACGGGGGAGGGAGGTTTAATTCACCCCTCCACTTT	CASNGGGRFNSPLHF
TRBJ1-6	NA	NA	TRBV6-4	TGTGCCAGCAGTGGAGACAGAGATAATTCACCCCTCCACTTT	CASSGDRDNSPLHF
TRBJ1-2	NA	NA	TRBV18	TGTGCCAGCTCACCACCGACAGGAGTTAACTATGGCTACACCTTC	CASSPPTGVNYGYTF
TRBJ2-7	NA	NA	TRBV5-1	TGCGCCAGCAGCTTGGCGCCAGGGCCCTACGAGCAGTACTTC	CASSLAPGPYEQYF
TRBJ2-3	NA	NA	TRBV4-1	TGCGCCAGCCAAGGCGGGGTCACAGATACGCAGTATTTT	CASQGGVTDTQYF
TRBJ2-5	NA	NA	TRBV5-4	TGTGCCAGCAGCTCCCCTAGCGTCCAAGAGACCCAGTACTTC	CASSSPSVQETQYF
TRBJ1-4	TRBD1	NA	TRBV28	TGTGCCAGCAACTCCGGACAGGCCGCAACTAATGAAAAACTGTTTTTT	CASNSGQAATNEKLFF
TRBJ1-2	TRBD1	NA	TRBV2	TGTGCCAGCAGTGAAGCAGCGACAGGGAACTATGGCTACACCTTC	CASSEAATGNYGYTF
TRBJ1-1	NA	NA	TRBV3-1/TRBV3-2	TGTGCCAGCAGCCAAGACCGGAATATTGGAGCAGAAGCTTTCTTT	CASSQDRNIGAEAFF
TRBJ1-1	TRBD1	NA	TRBV5-1	TGCGCCAGCAGCTTGGGAGGGACAGGGGACCAACGTGCTTTCTTT	CASSLGGTGDQRAFF
TRBJ2-2	NA	few	TRBV7-8	TGTGCCAGCAGCCCTTTGGGGGCGGGCACCGGGGAGCTGTTTTTT	CASSPLGAGTGELFF
TRBJ1-2	TRBD1	once	TRBV9	TGTGCCAGCAGCACCCAGACAGGGGGTAACTATGGCTACACCTTC	CASSTQTGGNYGYTF
TRBJ1-1	TRBD1	few	TRBV29-1	TGCAGCGTAGCGAGGGACAGCCCGTATGAAGCTTTCTTT	CSVARDSPYEAFF
TRBJ1-1	TRBD1	NA	TRBV7-9	TGTGCCAGCAGCTTTGCCGCCGGGACAGTGAACACTGAAGCTTTCTTT	CASSFAAGTVNTEAFF
TRBJ1-3	TRBD1	NA	TRBV7-3	TGTGCCAGCAGCTTTATGGGACCGAACACAGGGGACACCATATATTTT	CASSFMGPNTGDTIYF
TRBJ2-5	NA	NA	TRBV7-2	TGTGCCAGCAGCCCTAACAGTTATCAGGCCCAGTACTTC	CASSPNSYQAQYF
TRBJ2-3	TRBD2	NA	TRBV9	TGTGCCAGCAGCGTAACAGCGGGGGCCCTGAGCACAGATACGCAGTATTTT	CASSVTAGALSTDTQYF
TRBJ1-5	NA	NA	TRBV12-3/TRBV12-4	TGTGCCAGCAGTTGGGGGCCGGAGCCCCAGCATTTT	CASSWGPEPQHF
TRBJ2-3	TRBD2	NA	TRBV7-2	TGTGCCAGCAGCGATACTAGCGGGGGGGTAACAGATACGCAGTATTTT	CASSDTSGGVTDTQYF
TRBJ1-1	NA	NA	TRBV6-5	TGTGCCAGCAGTTACGCCCGTGGGCCCGTGGACACTGAAGCTTTCTTT	CASSYARGPVDTEAFF
TRBJ1-2	NA	NA	TRBV14	TGTGCCAGCAGCCAAGGTAGGAAAGCCCCGGGTTATGGCTACACCTTC	CASSQGRKAPGYGYTF
TRBJ1-4	TRBD1	few	TRBV6-6	TGTGCCAGTCGGACAGGGTCATATGAAAAACTGTTTTTT	CASRTGSYEKLFF
TRBJ1-1	NA	once	TRBV5-1	TGCGCCAGCAGCTCCGGGAACACTGAAGCTTTCTTT	CASSSGNTEAFF
TRBJ1-2	NA	NA	TRBV7-9	TGTGCCAGCAGCCCCCAGGGCCCCTATGGCTACACCTTC	CASSPQGPYGYTF
TRBJ2-1	TRBD2	NA	TRBV4-2	TGTGCCAGCAGCCAGGCAAGCGGGGAGATCTACAATGAGCAGTTCTTC	CASSQASGEIYNEQFF
TRBJ2-1	TRBD1	NA	TRBV6-5	TGTGCCAGCAAAAGGGACAGGGAAAACTACAATGAGCAGTTCTTC	CASKRDRENYNEQFF
TRBJ1-2	TRBD1	NA	TRBV7-2	TGTGCCAGCACCTGGGGGACAGGGGGAAACTATGGCTACACCTTC	CASTWGTGGNYGYTF
TRBJ1-2	NA	NA	TRBV18	TGTGCCAGCTCACCATTTGAGGGAAACGACGATGGCTACACCTTC	CASSPFEGNDDGYTF
TRBJ2-2	NA	NA	TRBV3-1/TRBV3-2	TGTGCCAGCAGCTTCGAGGAACGGTCGAACACCGGGGAGCTGTTTTTT	CASSFEERSNTGELFF
TRBJ2-7	TRBD2	NA	TRBV28	TGTGCCAGCAATCAGCGGGGGCTCGCCTACGAGCAGTACTTC	CASNQRGLAYEQYF